This section outlines one TCR beta chain sequence together with its context. The PCR had 60 Vbeta and 13 Jbeta primers. Using immunoSEQ multiplex PCR, the repertoire was profiled, and TCRdb retains in-frame clones only, with some absent. The data contain approximately 70,000 clones, around 80% of them singletons. Looked up from germline, CDR1 is SGHDN and CDR2 is FVKESK. Germline trimming cut 3 bases from V and 0 bases from J; bases unmatched to any gene: 14. The CDR3 length is 20 residues. This entry belongs to a study of cytomegalovirus exposure and HLA in healthy donors. The donors were healthy bone marrow donors. Though nominally healthy at sampling, donors likely had unrecorded immune exposures.

The sequence came from a woman in her thirties in good health and CMV-seronegative. The specimen was PBMCs. The rearrangement joins TRBV14 to TRBJ2-6, with 7 bases fitting TRBD1. The CDR3 here is CASSHQSWRQGISGANVLTF. CDR3 coding DNA: TGTGCCAGCAGCCATCAGAGTTGGAGACAGGGTATCTCTGGGGCCAACGTCCTGACTTTC.